This T cell receptor (beta chain) came from a study of T cells expressing NK-cell markers. In germline, CDR1 is MNHEY, CDR2 SVGEGT. This CDR3 has 14 amino acids. Comment on this clonotype: Antigen unknown.

Scientists made TCR beta cDNA using 5'RACE template switching with UMIs. After re-calling the 5' RACE reads, TCRdb lists one entry per CDR3 protein, DNA absent. In all, the sample yields 350,000 to 450,000 distinct CDR3 sequences. Study-wide results and caveats: CD8+ T cells in more than five donors included dominant NKG2C+ clonotypes at about 1.0-7.5%.

This chain links TRBV6-2 or TRBV6-3 with TRBJ2-2. Source material: blood T cells: a sorted CD56 or NKG2C T cell subset, CD4+ or CD8+ T cells, or bulk PBMC T cells (not recorded which). This TCR was sampled from a man aged 18-69 years in good health. CDR3 sequence: CASSYIGSTGELFF.